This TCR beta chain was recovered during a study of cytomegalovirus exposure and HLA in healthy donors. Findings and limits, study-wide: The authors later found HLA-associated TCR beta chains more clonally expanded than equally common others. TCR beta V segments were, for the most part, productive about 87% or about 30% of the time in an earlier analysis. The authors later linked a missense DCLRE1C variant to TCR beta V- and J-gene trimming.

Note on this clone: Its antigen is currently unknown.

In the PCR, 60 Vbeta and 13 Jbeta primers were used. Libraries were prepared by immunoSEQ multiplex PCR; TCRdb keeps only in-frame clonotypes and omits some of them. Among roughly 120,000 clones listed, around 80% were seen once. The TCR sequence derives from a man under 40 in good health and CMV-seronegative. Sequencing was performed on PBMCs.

Here the CDR3 reads CASSEQGLAYEQYF. DNA of the CDR3: TGTGCCAGCAGTGAGCAGGGGCTTGCCTACGAGCAGTACTTC. This chain links TRBV2 with TRBJ2-5, with D possibly TRBD1 on 6 matching bases. The DNA end is a closer match to TRBJ2-7, so the J assignment may be wrong. Germline V CDR1 and CDR2: SNHLY, FYNNEI. This CDR3 has 14 residues.